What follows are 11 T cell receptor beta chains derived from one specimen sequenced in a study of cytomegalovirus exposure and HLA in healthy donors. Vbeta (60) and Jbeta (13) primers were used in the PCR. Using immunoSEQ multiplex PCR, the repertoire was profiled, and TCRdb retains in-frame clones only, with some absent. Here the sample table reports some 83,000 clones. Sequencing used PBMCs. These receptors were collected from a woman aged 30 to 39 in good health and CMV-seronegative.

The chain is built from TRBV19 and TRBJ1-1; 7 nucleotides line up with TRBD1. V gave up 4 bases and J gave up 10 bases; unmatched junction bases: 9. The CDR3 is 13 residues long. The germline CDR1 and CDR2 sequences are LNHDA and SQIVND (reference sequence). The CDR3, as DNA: TGTGCCAGTAGTACCCACCAAGGGGGCCCAGCTTTCTTT. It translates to CASSTHQGGPAFF.

The CDR3 coding sequence is TGCGCCAGCAGCCTCTTTACTAGCGGGAGTGGCGAGACCCAGTACTTC. Translating it yields CASSLFTSGSGETQYF. The chain is built from TRBV5-1 and TRBJ2-5, with 11 nucleotides matching TRBD2. This CDR3 spans 16 amino acids. Trimming at V came to 4 bases and at J to 5 bases, leaving 10 bases not matched to a gene. Germline V gene lookup returns CDR1 SGHRS and CDR2 YFSETQ.

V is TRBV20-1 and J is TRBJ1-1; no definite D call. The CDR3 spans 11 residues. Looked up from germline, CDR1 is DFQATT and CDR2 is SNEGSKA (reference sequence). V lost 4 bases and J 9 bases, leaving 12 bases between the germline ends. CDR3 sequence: CSAMRDRKAFF. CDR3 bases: TGCAGTGCTATGAGGGATAGGAAAGCTTTCTTT.

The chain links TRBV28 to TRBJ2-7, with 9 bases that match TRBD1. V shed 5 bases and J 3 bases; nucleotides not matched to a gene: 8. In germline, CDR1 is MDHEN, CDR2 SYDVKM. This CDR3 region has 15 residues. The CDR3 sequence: CASSSRDRVIYEQYF. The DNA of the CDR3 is TGTGCCAGCAGTAGCCGGGACAGGGTAATCTACGAGCAGTACTTC. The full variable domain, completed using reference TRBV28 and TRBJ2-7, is DVKVTQSSRYLVKRTGEKVFLECVQDMDHENMFWYRQDPGLGLRLIYFSYDVKMKEKGDIPEGYSVSREKKERFSLILESASTNQTSMYLCASSSRDRVIYEQYFGPGTRLTVT.

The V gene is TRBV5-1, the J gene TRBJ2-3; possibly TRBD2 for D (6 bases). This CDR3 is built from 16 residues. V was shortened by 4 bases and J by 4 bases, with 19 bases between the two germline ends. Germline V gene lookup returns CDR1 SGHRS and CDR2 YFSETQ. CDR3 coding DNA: TGCGCCAGCAGCCCGGGACTCCAGCGAGGCGCAGATACGCAGTATTTT. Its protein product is CASSPGLQRGADTQYF.

The CDR3 DNA reads TGTGCCACTAAGCCCGGGGCCAACGTCCTGACTTTC. Translation: CATKPGANVLTF. The chain employs TRBV28 and TRBJ2-6; D call uncertain. Germline V gives CDR1 MDHEN, CDR2 SYDVKM. This CDR3 comprises 12 residues. V was clipped by 10 bases and J by 4 bases, with 8 bases between them.

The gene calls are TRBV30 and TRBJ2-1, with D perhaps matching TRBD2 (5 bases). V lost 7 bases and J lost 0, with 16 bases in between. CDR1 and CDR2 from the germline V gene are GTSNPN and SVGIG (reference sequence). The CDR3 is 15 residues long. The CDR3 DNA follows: TGTGCCTCCCTGGCCGGCGGACTCTCCTACAATGAGCAGTTCTTC. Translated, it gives CASLAGGLSYNEQFF.

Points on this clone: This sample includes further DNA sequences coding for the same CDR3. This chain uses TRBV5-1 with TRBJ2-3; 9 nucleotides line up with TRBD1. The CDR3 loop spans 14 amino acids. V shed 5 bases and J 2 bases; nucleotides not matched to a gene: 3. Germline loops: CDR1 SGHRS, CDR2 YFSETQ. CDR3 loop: CASSRTGDTDTQYF. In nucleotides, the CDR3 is TGCGCCAGCAGTAGGACAGGGGACACAGATACGCAGTATTTT.

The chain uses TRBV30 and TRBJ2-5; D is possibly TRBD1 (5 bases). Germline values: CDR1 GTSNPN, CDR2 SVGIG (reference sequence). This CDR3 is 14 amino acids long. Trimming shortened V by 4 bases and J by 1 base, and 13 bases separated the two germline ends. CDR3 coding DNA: TGTGCCTGGACCCGACAGACTGTCCAAGAGACCCAGTACTTC. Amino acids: CAWTRQTVQETQYF.

The CDR3 protein is CASSLERTVSYEQYF. CDR3 bases: TGTGCCAGCAGCTTAGAGCGGACAGTTTCCTACGAGCAGTACTTC. The chain couples TRBV11-2 to TRBJ2-7, with D maybe TRBD1 (6 bases). V was cut by 0 bases and J by 1 base, with 10 bases left in between. The CDR3 totals 15 residues. The germline gives CDR1 SGHAT, CDR2 FQNNGV.

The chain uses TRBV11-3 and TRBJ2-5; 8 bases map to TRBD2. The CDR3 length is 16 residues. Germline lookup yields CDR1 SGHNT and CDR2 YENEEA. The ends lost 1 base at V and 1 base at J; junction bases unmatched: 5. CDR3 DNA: TGTGCCAGCAGCTTAGGGAGCGGGGGAGTCCAAGAGACCCAGTACTTC. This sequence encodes CASSLGSGGVQETQYF.